Listed here are 23 T cell receptor beta chains from one sample, sequenced in a study of blood T cell repertoires in COVID-19. TCRdb's table, derived via immunoSEQ multiplex PCR, lists solely in-frame clones and lacks some. The table lists around 270,000 clones, more than 75% of them singletons. The sequenced material came from peripheral blood. Source of these receptors: a woman between 55 and 75 years old with COVID-19, enrolled during active disease.

The rearrangement links TRBV6-2 or TRBV6-3 to TRBJ1-5; tentative D call: TRBD1 (6 bases). Germline loops: CDR1 MNHEY, CDR2 SVGEGT. With 0 bases removed from V and 2 bases from J, the gap between germline ends came to 8 bases. This CDR3 is 15 amino acids long. This CDR3 reads CASSYSRGRNQPQHF. In DNA, the CDR3 is TGTGCCAGCAGTTACTCCAGGGGACGCAATCAGCCCCAGCATTTT.

The rearrangement uses TRBV15 and TRBJ2-5; 7 positions agree with TRBD2. The length of the CDR3 is 16 residues. V gave up 6 bases and J gave up 4 bases; unmatched junction bases: 14. Germline V gives CDR1 LNHNV, CDR2 YYDKDF (reference sequence). The DNA for the CDR3 is TGTGCCACCAGGGGCGGGAGTGTGGGCGGGGCAGAGACCCAGTACTTC. Its translation is CATRGGSVGGAETQYF.

DNA for the CDR3: TGTGCCTGGAGTGTACGGGGGAAGGGTCTAAGAACTGAAGCTTTCTTT. Its protein is CAWSVRGKGLRTEAFF. The J gene is TRBJ1-1, the V gene TRBV30; D might be TRBD1 (5 bases). Looked up from germline, CDR1 is GTSNPN and CDR2 is SVGIG (reference sequence). The CDR3 consists of 16 residues. Trimming took 0 bases from V and 5 from J, leaving 19 bases between them.

In regard to this clone: The junction differs from germline at one of its ends, possibly a read error. The gene calls are TRBV2 and TRBJ1-4; 8 bases fit TRBD1. The germline V gene encodes CDR1 SNHLY and CDR2 FYNNEI. There are 13 residues in the CDR3. The DNA for the CDR3 is TGTGCCAGCAGGGAAGACAGGGGCGAAAAACTGTTTTTT. Protein product: CASREDRGEKLFF.

This clone was counted ten times or more. This chain links TRBV27 with TRBJ2-7, with 7 bases identical to TRBD1. The CDR3 is 14 residues long. The junction had 9 bases not matched to a gene; V was cut back by 7 bases and J by 3 bases. The germline V gene encodes CDR1 MNHEY and CDR2 SMNVEV (reference sequence). As DNA, the CDR3 is TGTGCCAGCACCCCCCCGGGACAGAGCTACGAGCAGTACTTC. It specifies CASTPPGQSYEQYF.

V usage is TRBV14 and J usage is TRBJ2-7, with D unresolved. CDR1 is SGHDN and CDR2 is FVKESK in the germline V gene. The CDR3 is 12 residues long. Trimming removed 4 bases from V and 6 bases from J, with 10 bases in between. CDR3 protein: CASSPMYSEQYF. DNA for the CDR3: TGTGCCAGCAGCCCAATGTATAGCGAGCAGTACTTC.

V is TRBV10-3 and J is TRBJ2-1, with D perhaps matching TRBD2 (5 bases). Germline assignment: CDR1 ENHRY and CDR2 SYGVKD. The CDR3 totals 12 residues. Trimming cost V 7 bases and J 2 bases, with 6 bases left between them. The CDR3 region is CAIKGAYNEQFF. The CDR3 nucleotides are TGTGCCATCAAGGGAGCCTACAATGAGCAGTTCTTC.

The chain has TRBV9 and TRBJ2-3; TRBD1 matches 9 bases. V shed 4 bases, J shed 6 bases, and the junction held 9 bases outside the gene matches. The CDR3 has 15 amino acids. CDR1 SGDLS and CDR2 YYNGEE come from the germline V gene. The CDR3 spells CASSPGDRVGDTQYF. Here the CDR3 DNA reads TGTGCCAGCAGCCCCGGGGACAGGGTAGGCGATACGCAGTATTTT.

The V call is TRBV5-4, the J call TRBJ1-1; TRBD1 agrees at 7 bases. The germline V gene encodes CDR1 SGHNT and CDR2 YYREEE (reference sequence). The CDR3 spans 15 residues. J was trimmed by 2 bases and V by 4 bases; bases with no gene match: 8. The CDR3 nucleotides are TGTGCCAGCAGCCAAAGGACAGGTCGAAACACTGAAGCTTTCTTT. Translated: CASSQRTGRNTEAFF.

The chain carries TRBV21-1 and TRBJ2-5; TRBD1 is the table's D call and was not checked against the DNA. TRBV21-1 is marked as a pseudogene. The CDR3 contains 19 residues. Here the CDR3 DNA reads TGTGCCAGCAGCATCGGCAGGCCACCCCGGGACAGGGTTGGAGAGACCCAGTACTTC. It yields the protein CASSIGRPPRDRVGETQYF.

CDR3 sequence (DNA): TGTGCCAGCAACAGGCGGTATCAGCCCCAGCATTTT. As protein: CASNRRYQPQHF. The chain is built from TRBV28 and TRBJ1-5; D might be TRBD1 (5 bases). The CDR3 totals 12 residues. Trimming removed 7 bases from V and 5 bases from J, with 9 bases in between. Germline V gene data show CDR1 as MDHEN and CDR2 as SYDVKM.

The V and J genes are TRBV24-1 and TRBJ1-5, with D hard to call. This CDR3 contains 12 residues. V was cut by 5 bases and J by 5 bases, with 6 bases left in between. Germline CDR1 KGHDR, CDR2 SFDVKD. Here the CDR3 reads CATSGGDQPQHF. DNA for the CDR3: TGTGCCACCAGTGGAGGCGATCAGCCCCAGCATTTT.

The chain combines TRBV10-3 with TRBJ2-1; 7 bases map to TRBD1. The junction had 6 bases not matched to a gene; V was cut back by 4 bases and J by 0 bases. Per germline, CDR1 ENHRY and CDR2 SYGVKD. CDR3 length: 16 residues. This chain's CDR3 is CAISGTTGSSYNEQFF. DNA of the CDR3: TGTGCCATCAGTGGGACGACAGGGAGCTCCTACAATGAGCAGTTCTTC.

The chain recombines TRBV6-2 or TRBV6-3 with TRBJ2-1; 8 positions match TRBD2. Germline trimming cut 4 bases from V and 6 bases from J; bases unmatched to any gene: 20. The CDR3 totals 19 residues. The V gene's germline CDR1 is MNHEY and CDR2 SVGEGT. The CDR3: CASSFPTTGLATLLNEQFF. The CDR3 region has the DNA TGTGCCAGCAGTTTTCCCACCACCGGACTAGCTACACTACTCAATGAGCAGTTCTTC.

In this sample, this clone turned up once. The germline gene is not matched at one end of the junction; a read error may be the cause. This chain links TRBV6-1 with TRBJ1-5, with D tentatively TRBD1 (6 bases). CDR1 and CDR2 (germline): MNHNS, SASEGT. The CDR3 has 17 amino acids. The CDR3 loop is CASSQATGTHSNQPQHF. CDR3 DNA sequence: TGTGCCAGCAGTCAAGCTACAGGGACCCATAGCAATCAGCCCCAGCATTTT.

The V gene is TRBV29-1, the J gene TRBJ2-1; D gene unclear. Trimming pared 4 bases from V and 10 bases from J, leaving 8 bases between. There are 10 residues in the CDR3. Germline V lookup: CDR1 SQVTM, CDR2 ANQGSEA. The CDR3 reads CSVAREEQFF. The CDR3 region has the DNA TGCAGCGTTGCACGAGAAGAGCAGTTCTTC.

The chain joins TRBV7-9 to TRBJ1-4; D not certain. Deletions cut 5 bases from V and 1 base from J, with 26 bases between. Germline CDR1 is SEHNR and CDR2 is FQNEAQ (reference sequence). The CDR3 covers 20 residues. CDR3 amino acids: CASSRAPLVAKGITNEKLFF. The CDR3 DNA follows: TGTGCCAGCAGCCGGGCCCCACTTGTAGCAAAAGGAATAACTAATGAAAAACTGTTTTTT.

This chain connects TRBV7-2 to TRBJ2-3; 10 bases are shared with TRBD2. This CDR3 has 16 amino acids. CDR1 SGHTA and CDR2 FQGNSA come from the germline V gene. The V and J ends lost 3 bases and 5 bases, in that order; junction bases with no gene match: 8. Here the CDR3 reads CASSFWPSGSLDTQYF. In nucleotides, the CDR3 is TGTGCCAGCAGCTTTTGGCCTAGCGGGAGCTTAGATACGCAGTATTTT. Full variable domain (remainder filled in from reference TRBV7-2 and TRBJ2-3): GAGVSQSPSNKVTEKGKDVELRCDPISGHTALYWYRQSLGQGLEFLIYFQGNSAPDKSGLPSDRFSAERTGGSVSTLTIQRTQQEDSAVYLCASSFWPSGSLDTQYFGPGTRLTVL.

The chain has TRBV19 and TRBJ2-1, with a weak D call TRBD1 (6 bases). Germline V gene sequence: CDR1 LNHDA, CDR2 SQIVND (reference sequence). V shed 7 bases and J shed 5 bases, with 12 bases lying between them. This CDR3 is built from 13 residues. CDR3 protein: CASKRGSDNEQFF. CDR3 sequence (DNA): TGTGCCAGTAAAAGGGGGTCGGACAATGAGCAGTTCTTC.

This chain uses TRBV6-5 with TRBJ2-3, with D perhaps matching TRBD1 (6 bases). The germline gives CDR1 MNHEY, CDR2 SVGAGI. The length of the CDR3 is 11 residues. The germline V and J ends were trimmed by 7 bases and 4 bases, with 6 bases remaining between them. As DNA, the CDR3 is TGTGCCAGCAACAGGGCAGATACGCAGTATTTT. Its translation: CASNRADTQYF.

The chain employs TRBV19 and TRBJ2-1; D is possibly TRBD2 (6 bases). Germline CDR1 reads LNHDA; CDR2 reads SQIVND (reference sequence). V shed 7 bases and J shed 9 bases, with 19 bases lying between them. The CDR3 sequence is 14 residues long. This chain's CDR3 is CASTPVGGSGEQFF. For the CDR3, the DNA is TGTGCCAGTACCCCCGTCGGAGGGTCTGGTGAGCAGTTCTTC.

This chain joins TRBV3-1 (or the pseudogene TRBV3-2) and TRBJ1-6; 9 bases agree with TRBD1. There are 16 residues in the CDR3. Losses at the gene ends were 4 bases for V and 8 bases for J; bases not matched to a gene: 9. Germline-derived CDR1 and CDR2 are LGHDT and YNNKEL (reference sequence). CDR3 nucleotides: TGTGCCAGCAGCCGTTTTACAGGGGGCCGAGATTCACCCCTCCACTTT. Translating gives CASSRFTGGRDSPLHF.

This chain's CDR3 is CASRGTSGSITSNEQFF. The DNA of the CDR3 is TGCGCCAGCAGGGGGACTAGCGGATCGATAACCTCCAATGAGCAGTTCTTC. The chain joins TRBV5-1 to TRBJ2-1; 11 bases are a match to TRBD2. The CDR3 is 17 residues long. The V gene's germline CDR1 is SGHRS and CDR2 YFSETQ. V lost 5 bases to trimming and J lost 6 bases; unmatched junction nucleotides: 13.